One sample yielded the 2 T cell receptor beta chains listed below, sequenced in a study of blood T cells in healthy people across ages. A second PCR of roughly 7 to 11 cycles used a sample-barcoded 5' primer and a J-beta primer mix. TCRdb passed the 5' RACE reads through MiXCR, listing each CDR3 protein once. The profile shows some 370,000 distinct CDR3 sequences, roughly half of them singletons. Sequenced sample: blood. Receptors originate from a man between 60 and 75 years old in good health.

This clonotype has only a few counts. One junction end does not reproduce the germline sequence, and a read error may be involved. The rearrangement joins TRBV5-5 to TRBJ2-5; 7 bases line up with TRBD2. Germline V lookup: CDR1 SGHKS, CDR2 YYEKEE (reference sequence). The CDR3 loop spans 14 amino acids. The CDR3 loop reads CAGSYVPGGETQYF. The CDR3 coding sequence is TGTGCCGGCAGCTACGTTCCGGGGGGTGAGACCCAGTACTTC.

This chain's CDR3 is CASSLVRGIGDEQYF. CDR3 bases: TGTGCCAGCAGCTTAGTTAGAGGGATCGGCGACGAGCAGTACTTC. The chain is built from TRBV7-2 and TRBJ2-7; maybe TRBD2 (5 bases). The CDR3 totals 15 residues. The V end was cut by 1 base, the J end by 5 bases, with 15 bases between. CDR1 and CDR2 from the germline V gene are SGHTA and FQGNSA.